This TCR beta chain stems from a study of Graves' ophthalmopathy and Graves' hyperthyroidism. TCR beta CDR3 amplification used RNA transcripts. The first-round RT-PCR employed HTBI primers together with the Qiagen OneStep RT-PCR kit. A multiplex PCR was then performed as the second round. One entry per CDR3 protein, called by TCRdb with MiXCR from the multiplex PCR reads. The sample records roughly 480,000 distinct CDR3 sequences, about 15% being singletons. Establishment of the diagnosis relied upon clinical symptoms, serum thyroxine, TRAb, thyroid ultrasound and orbital computed tomography. The CDR3 extends over 14 amino acids. Germline values: CDR1 MNHNS, CDR2 SASEGT. The germline V and J ends were trimmed by 6 bases and 4 bases, with 15 bases remaining between them. This clonotype was counted many times. Its antigen remains unidentified. Broader study findings: Sensitivity reached about 70% and specificity 72% to 80% when the model predicted ophthalmopathy progression.

The origin of this receptor is a woman in her twenties or thirties with Graves' ophthalmopathy. The rearrangement uses TRBV6-1 and TRBJ1-2; perhaps TRBD1 as D (5 bases). Sequenced: blood. The CDR3 reads CASSRDPGPYGYTF. The CDR3 DNA reads TGTGCCAGCAGCCGGGACCCAGGGCCCTATGGCTACACCTTC.